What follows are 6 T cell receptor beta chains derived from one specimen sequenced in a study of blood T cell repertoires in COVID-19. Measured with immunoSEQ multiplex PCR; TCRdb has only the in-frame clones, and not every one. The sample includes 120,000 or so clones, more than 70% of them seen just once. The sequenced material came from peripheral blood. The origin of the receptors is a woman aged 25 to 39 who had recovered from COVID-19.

The CDR3 nucleotides read TGTGCCAGCAGCTCCCTACGGAGAGGGATCGGAGGCAATCAGCCCCAGCATTTT. It encodes CASSSLRRGIGGNQPQHF. The genes are TRBV25-1 and TRBJ1-5; D call uncertain. The CDR3 has 18 amino acids. Germline loops: CDR1 MGHDK, CDR2 SYGVNS. V lost 6 bases and J 2 bases, leaving 23 bases between the germline ends.

The CDR3 is CASSPLTGGYETEAFF. In nucleotides, the CDR3 is TGTGCCAGCAGCCCCTTGACAGGGGGCTATGAGACTGAAGCTTTCTTT. The V and J genes are TRBV11-2 and TRBJ1-1; TRBD1 matches 10 bases. From germline, CDR1 is SGHAT and CDR2 FQNNGV. The junction had 11 bases not matched to a gene; V was cut back by 5 bases and J by 5 bases. The CDR3 contains 16 residues.

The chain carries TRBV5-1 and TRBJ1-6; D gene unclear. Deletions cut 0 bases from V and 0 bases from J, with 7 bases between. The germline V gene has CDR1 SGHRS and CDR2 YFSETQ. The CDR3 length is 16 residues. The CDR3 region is CASSLEGSSYNSPLHF. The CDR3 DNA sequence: TGCGCCAGCAGCTTGGAAGGGAGCTCCTATAATTCACCCCTCCACTTT.

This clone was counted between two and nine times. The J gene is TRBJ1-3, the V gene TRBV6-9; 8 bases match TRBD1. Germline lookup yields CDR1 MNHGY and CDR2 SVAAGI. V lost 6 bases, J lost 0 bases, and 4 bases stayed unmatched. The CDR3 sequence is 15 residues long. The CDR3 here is CASRRDRPSGNTIYF. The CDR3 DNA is TGTGCCAGCAGACGGGACAGGCCCTCTGGAAACACCATATATTTT.

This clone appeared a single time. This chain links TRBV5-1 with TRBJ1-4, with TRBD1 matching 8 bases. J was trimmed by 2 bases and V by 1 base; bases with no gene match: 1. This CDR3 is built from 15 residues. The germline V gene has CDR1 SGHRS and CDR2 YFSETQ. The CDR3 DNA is TGCGCCAGCAGCTTGTCAGGGGGCACTAATGAAAAACTGTTTTTT. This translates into CASSLSGGTNEKLFF.

The CDR3 sequence: CASSSPAYISGRSIEQYF. The CDR3 coding sequence is TGTGCCAGCAGCTCCCCGGCCTATATAAGCGGGAGGTCGATCGAGCAGTACTTC. This chain uses TRBV7-8 with TRBJ2-7; TRBD2 matches 9 bases. The CDR3 extends over 18 amino acids. Germline CDR1 reads SGHVS; CDR2 reads FQNEAQ. V was pared by 4 bases and J by 6 bases, with 19 bases of the junction left unmatched.